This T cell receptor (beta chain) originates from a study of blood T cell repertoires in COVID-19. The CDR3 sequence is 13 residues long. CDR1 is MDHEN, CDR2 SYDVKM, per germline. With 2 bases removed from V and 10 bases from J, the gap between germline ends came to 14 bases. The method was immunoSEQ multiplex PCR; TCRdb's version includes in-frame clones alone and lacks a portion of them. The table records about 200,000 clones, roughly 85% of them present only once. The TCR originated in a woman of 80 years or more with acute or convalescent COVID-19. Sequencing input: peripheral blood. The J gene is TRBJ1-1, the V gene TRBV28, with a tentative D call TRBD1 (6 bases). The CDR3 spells CASSLRRTAGAFF. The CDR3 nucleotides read TGTGCCAGCAGTTTAAGGCGGACAGCCGGAGCTTTCTTT.